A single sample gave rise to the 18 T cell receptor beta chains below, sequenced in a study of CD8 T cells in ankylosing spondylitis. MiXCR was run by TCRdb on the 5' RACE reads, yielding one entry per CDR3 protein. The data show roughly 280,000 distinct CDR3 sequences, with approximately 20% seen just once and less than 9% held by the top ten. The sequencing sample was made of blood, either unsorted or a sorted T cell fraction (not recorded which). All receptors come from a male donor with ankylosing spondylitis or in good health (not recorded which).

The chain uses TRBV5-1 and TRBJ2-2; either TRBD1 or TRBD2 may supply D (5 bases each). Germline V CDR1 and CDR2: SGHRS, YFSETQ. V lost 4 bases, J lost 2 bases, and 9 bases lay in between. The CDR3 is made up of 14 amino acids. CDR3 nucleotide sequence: TGCGCCAGCAGCCGGGACCACAACACCGGGGAGCTGTTTTTT. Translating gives CASSRDHNTGELFF.

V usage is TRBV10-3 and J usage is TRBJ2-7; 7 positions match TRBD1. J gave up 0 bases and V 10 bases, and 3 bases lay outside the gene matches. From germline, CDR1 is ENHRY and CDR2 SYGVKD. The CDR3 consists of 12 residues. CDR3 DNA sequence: TGTGCCACAGGGGGTGGCTCCTACGAGCAGTACGTC. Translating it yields CATGGGSYEQYV.

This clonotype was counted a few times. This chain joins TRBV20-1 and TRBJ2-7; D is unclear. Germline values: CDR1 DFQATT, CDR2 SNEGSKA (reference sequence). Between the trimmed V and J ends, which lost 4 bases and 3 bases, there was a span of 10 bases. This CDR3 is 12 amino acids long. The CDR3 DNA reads TGCAGTGCTACCGTATCAAGCTACGAGCAGTACGTC. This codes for CSATVSSYEQYV.

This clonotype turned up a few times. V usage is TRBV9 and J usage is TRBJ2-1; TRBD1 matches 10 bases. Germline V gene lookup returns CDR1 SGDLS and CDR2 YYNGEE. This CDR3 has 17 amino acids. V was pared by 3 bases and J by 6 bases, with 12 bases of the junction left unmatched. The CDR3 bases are TGTGCCAGCAGCGCATTCACCGGGACAGGGGTGGCCAATGAGCAGTTCTTC. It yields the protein CASSAFTGTGVANEQFF.

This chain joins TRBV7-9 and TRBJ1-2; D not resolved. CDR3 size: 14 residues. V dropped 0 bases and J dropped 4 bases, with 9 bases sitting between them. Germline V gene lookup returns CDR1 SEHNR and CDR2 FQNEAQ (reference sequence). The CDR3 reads CASSLAEGAYGYTF. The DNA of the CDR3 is TGTGCCAGCAGCTTAGCGGAGGGAGCCTATGGCTACACCTTC.

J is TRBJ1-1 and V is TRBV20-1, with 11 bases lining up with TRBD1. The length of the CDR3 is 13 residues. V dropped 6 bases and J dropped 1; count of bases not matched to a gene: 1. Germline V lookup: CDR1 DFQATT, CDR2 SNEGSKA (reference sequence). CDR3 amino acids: CSAGQGGNTEAFF. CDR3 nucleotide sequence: TGCAGTGCGGGACAGGGGGGGAACACTGAAGCTTTCTTT.

The CDR3 DNA sequence: TGCAGTGCGGCGACAGGGGGCTTTGATTCACCCCTCCACTTT. Translated: CSAATGGFDSPLHF. The chain recombines TRBV20-1 with TRBJ1-6; 10 bases align to TRBD1. The germline V gene encodes CDR1 DFQATT and CDR2 SNEGSKA (reference sequence). The V gene end was trimmed by 6 bases and the J gene end by 8 bases; junction bases not matched to a gene: 7. There are 14 residues in the CDR3.

DNA for the CDR3: TGCAGTGCTGAACGACAGGGGTCCTACAATGAGCAGTTCTTC. Translating it yields CSAERQGSYNEQFF. This chain uses TRBV20-1 with TRBJ2-1; 8 bases line up with TRBD1. This CDR3 contains 14 residues. J gave up 1 base and V 5 bases, and 4 bases lay outside the gene matches. Germline CDR1 reads DFQATT; CDR2 reads SNEGSKA (reference sequence).

The CDR3 region is CASSFPGRGRDEQFF. As DNA, the CDR3 is TGTGCCAGCAGTTTTCCGGGACGCGGACGCGATGAGCAGTTCTTC. The chain links TRBV2 to TRBJ2-1, with D perhaps assigned TRBD1 or TRBD2 (5 bases each). V lost 5 bases to trimming and J lost 8 bases, with 19 bases between them. This CDR3 is 15 amino acids long. Germline V gene sequence: CDR1 SNHLY, CDR2 FYNNEI.

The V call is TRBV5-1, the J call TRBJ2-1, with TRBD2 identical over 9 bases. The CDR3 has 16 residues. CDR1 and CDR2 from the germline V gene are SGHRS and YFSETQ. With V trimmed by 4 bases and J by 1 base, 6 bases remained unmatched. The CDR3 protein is CASSPSGVGSYNEQFF. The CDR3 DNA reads TGCGCCAGCAGCCCTAGCGGGGTTGGGTCCTACAATGAGCAGTTCTTC.

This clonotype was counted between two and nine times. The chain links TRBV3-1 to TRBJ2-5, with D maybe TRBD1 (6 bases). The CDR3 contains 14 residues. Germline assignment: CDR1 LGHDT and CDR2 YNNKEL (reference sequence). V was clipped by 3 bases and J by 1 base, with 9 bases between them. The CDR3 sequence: CASSQRGGQETQYF. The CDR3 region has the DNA TGTGCCAGCAGCCAGAGAGGGGGCCAAGAGACCCAGTACTTC.

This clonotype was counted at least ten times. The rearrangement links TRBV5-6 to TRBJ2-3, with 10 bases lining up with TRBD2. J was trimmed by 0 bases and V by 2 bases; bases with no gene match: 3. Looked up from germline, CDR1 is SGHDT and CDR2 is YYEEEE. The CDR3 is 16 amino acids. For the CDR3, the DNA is TGTGCCAGCAGCTTAGGAGCGGGGGGGAGCACAGATACGCAGTATTTT. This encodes CASSLGAGGSTDTQYF.

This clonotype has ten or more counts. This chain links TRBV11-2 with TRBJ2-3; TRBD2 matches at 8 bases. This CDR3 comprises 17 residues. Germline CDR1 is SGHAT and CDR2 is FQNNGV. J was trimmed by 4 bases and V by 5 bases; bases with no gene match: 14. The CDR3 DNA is TGTGCCAGCAGCAAAACACCGAGCGGGAGTTTGGCAGATACGCAGTATTTT. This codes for CASSKTPSGSLADTQYF.

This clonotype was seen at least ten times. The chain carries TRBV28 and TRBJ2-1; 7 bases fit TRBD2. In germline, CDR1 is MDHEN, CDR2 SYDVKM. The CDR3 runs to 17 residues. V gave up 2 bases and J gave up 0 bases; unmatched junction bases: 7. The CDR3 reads CASSLQTAGSSYNEQFF. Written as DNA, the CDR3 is TGTGCCAGCAGTTTACAAACAGCGGGGAGCTCCTACAATGAGCAGTTCTTC.

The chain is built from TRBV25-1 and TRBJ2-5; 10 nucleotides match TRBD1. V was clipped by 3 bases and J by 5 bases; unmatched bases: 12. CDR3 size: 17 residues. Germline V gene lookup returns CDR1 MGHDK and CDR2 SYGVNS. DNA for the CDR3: TGTGCCAGCAGTGATAGAACCCCGGGACAGGGGAGGGAGACCCAGTACTTC. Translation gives CASSDRTPGQGRETQYF.

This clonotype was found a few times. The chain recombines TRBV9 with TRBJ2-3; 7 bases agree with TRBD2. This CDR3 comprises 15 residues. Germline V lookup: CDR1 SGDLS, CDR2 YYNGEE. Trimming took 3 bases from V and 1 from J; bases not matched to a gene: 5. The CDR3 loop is CASSEWEGRTDTQYF. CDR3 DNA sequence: TGTGCCAGCAGCGAGTGGGAGGGACGCACAGATACGCAGTATTTT.

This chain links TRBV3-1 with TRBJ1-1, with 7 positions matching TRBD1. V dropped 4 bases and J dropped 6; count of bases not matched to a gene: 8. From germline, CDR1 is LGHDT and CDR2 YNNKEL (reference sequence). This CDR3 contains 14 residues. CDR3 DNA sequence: TGTGCCAGCAGCCGAGGACAGGCGATGGCTGAAGCTTTCTTT. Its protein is CASSRGQAMAEAFF.

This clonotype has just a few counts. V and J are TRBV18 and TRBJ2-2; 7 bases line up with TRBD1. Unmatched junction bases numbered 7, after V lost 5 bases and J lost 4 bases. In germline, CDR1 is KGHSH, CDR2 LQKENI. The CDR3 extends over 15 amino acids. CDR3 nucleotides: TGTGCCAGCTCAGGTCAACAGGGGACCACCGGGGAGCTGTTTTTT. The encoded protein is CASSGQQGTTGELFF.